One and the same sample provided the 23 T cell receptor beta chains below, sequenced in a study of early T cells in non-severe SARS-CoV-2 infection (dated by TCRdb to the early 2020s). Library preparation used 5' RACE. Sequencing was performed on a NextSeq 500. The public reads were reanalyzed by TCRdb: fastp trimming at Q25, MiXCR alignment, in-frame beta chains only. For every CDR3 protein sequence, its rows merge into one entry that carries the most common genes and DNA. Here the sample has tens of thousands of distinct CDR3 sequences; around 11% occur a single time. Of the sample, approximately 12% falls within the top ten clones. The sequences come from whole blood, collected at baseline. Receptors originate from an adult who was a healthcare worker with PCR-confirmed SARS-CoV-2 infection or an uninfected control (not recorded which).

This clonotype was found many times. The genes are TRBV3-1 and TRBJ1-5; D not resolved. The length of the CDR3 is 13 residues. Germline V lookup: CDR1 LGHDT, CDR2 YNNKEL (reference sequence). Trimming shortened V by 0 bases and J by 0 bases, and 0 bases separated the two germline ends. The CDR3 DNA reads TGTGCCAGCAGCCAAGATAGCAATCAGCCCCAGCATTTT. Amino acids: CASSQDSNQPQHF.

This clonotype has only a few counts. The chain employs TRBV29-1 and TRBJ2-1; D is unclear. The CDR3 contains 11 residues. Germline V gives CDR1 SQVTM, CDR2 ANQGSEA. With 1 base removed from V and 6 bases from J, the gap between germline ends came to 4 bases. The CDR3 reads CSVEGPNEQFF. CDR3 DNA: TGCAGCGTTGAAGGGCCCAATGAGCAGTTCTTC.

This clonotype has just a few counts. This CDR3 reads CSASLQSSYNEQFF. CDR3 DNA sequence: TGCAGTGCTAGTCTCCAGAGCTCCTACAATGAGCAGTTCTTC. The chain uses TRBV20-1 and TRBJ2-1; D is uncertain. The CDR3 has 14 residues. The V and J ends lost 3 bases and 0 bases respectively, with 9 bases between them. Per germline, CDR1 DFQATT and CDR2 SNEGSKA (reference sequence).

The chain carries TRBV5-4 and TRBJ2-3; tentative D call: TRBD1 (5 bases). CDR1 SGHNT and CDR2 YYREEE come from the germline V gene (reference sequence). CDR3 length: 16 amino acids. V was shortened by 2 bases and J by 5 bases, with 18 bases between the two germline ends. This CDR3 reads CASSFLVGPQRDTQYF. The CDR3 coding sequence is TGTGCCAGCAGCTTTCTAGTGGGGCCACAGAGAGATACGCAGTATTTT.

This chain joins TRBV12-3 or TRBV12-4 and TRBJ2-1; possible D gene TRBD2, 5 bases. Trimming cost V 4 bases and J 4 bases, with 11 bases left between them. CDR3 length: 14 amino acids. The CDR3 spells CASSYKEAYNEQFF. CDR3 coding DNA: TGTGCCAGCAGTTATAAGGAGGCGTACAATGAGCAGTTCTTC.

DNA for the CDR3: TGTGCCAGCAGCCCAGACCGGGACAGGGGAAGTAATGAGCAGTTCTTC. It yields the protein CASSPDRDRGSNEQFF. This chain connects TRBV7-2 to TRBJ2-1; 10 bases map to TRBD1. CDR1 is SGHTA, CDR2 FQGNSA, per germline. V was pared by 5 bases and J by 7 bases, with 11 bases of the junction left unmatched. The CDR3 loop spans 16 amino acids.

This clonotype turned up a few times. The J gene is TRBJ1-4, the V gene TRBV9; no reliable D call. The CDR3 loop spans 15 amino acids. Germline V gene lookup returns CDR1 SGDLS and CDR2 YYNGEE. V lost 0 bases and J lost 4, with 10 bases in between. DNA for the CDR3: TGTGCCAGCAGCGTAGGAAGACGGGGTAATGAAAAACTGTTTTTT. It codes for CASSVGRRGNEKLFF.

The chain links TRBV6-2 or TRBV6-3 to TRBJ2-6, with D perhaps assigned TRBD1 or TRBD2 (6 bases each). Germline CDR1 is MNHEY and CDR2 is SVGEGT. V lost 0 bases and J 2 bases, leaving 11 bases between the germline ends. CDR3 length: 17 amino acids. This CDR3 is CASSYSKGGTGANVLTF. CDR3 DNA sequence: TGTGCCAGCAGTTACTCGAAGGGGGGCACTGGGGCCAACGTCCTGACTTTC.

This clonotype was seen many times. The rearrangement links TRBV25-1 to TRBJ1-5, with TRBD1 as a possible D gene (6 bases). Germline values: CDR1 MGHDK, CDR2 SYGVNS. The V and J ends lost 4 bases and 5 bases respectively, with 12 bases between them. The CDR3 loop spans 14 amino acids. CDR3 nucleotide sequence: TGTGCCAGCAGTGGGGGGGCAGGGGATCAGCCCCAGCATTTT. Translated: CASSGGAGDQPQHF.

There are many counts of this clonotype. The rearrangement links TRBV13 to TRBJ2-7; no firm D call. This CDR3 spans 13 amino acids. V was pared by 5 bases and J by 4 bases, with 12 bases between. From germline, CDR1 is PRHDT and CDR2 FYEKMQ (reference sequence). The CDR3 sequence: CASSPRADYEQYF. The CDR3 DNA reads TGTGCCAGCAGCCCCCGGGCAGATTACGAGCAGTACTTC.

V gene TRBV28 combines with J gene TRBJ2-1, with D unclear. CDR1 is MDHEN and CDR2 is SYDVKM in the germline V gene. The V end lost 10 bases, the J end lost 2 bases, and 12 bases lay between the germline ends. This CDR3 contains 13 residues. CDR3 nucleotides: TGTGCCACCTTGCACTACGCCTACAATGAGCAGTTCTTC. The encoded protein is CATLHYAYNEQFF.

The chain has TRBV12-3 or TRBV12-4 and TRBJ2-3, with 7 positions matching TRBD1. The V gene end was trimmed by 2 bases and the J gene end by 1 base; junction bases not matched to a gene: 3. The CDR3 sequence is 15 residues long. The CDR3 DNA sequence: TGTGCCAGCAGTTTAATCGGACAGGGCACAGATACGCAGTATTTT. Protein product: CASSLIGQGTDTQYF.

This clonotype came up a few times. J is TRBJ1-1 and V is TRBV20-1; D gene unclear. The germline V and J ends were trimmed by 6 bases and 0 bases, with 14 bases remaining between them. The germline V gene encodes CDR1 DFQATT and CDR2 SNEGSKA (reference sequence). The CDR3 extends over 14 amino acids. The CDR3: CSADIGLMNTEAFF. The CDR3, as DNA: TGCAGTGCAGATATAGGGCTCATGAACACTGAAGCTTTCTTT.

Only a few counts were recorded for this clonotype. The rearrangement joins TRBV6-6 to TRBJ2-5, with 8 bases aligning to TRBD2. After removal of 7 bases from V and 4 bases from J, the junction contained 8 bases not matched to a gene. Germline CDR1 is MNHNY and CDR2 is SVGAGI (reference sequence). CDR3 size: 14 residues. In nucleotides, the CDR3 is TGTGCCAGCACGTCCTCCGGGGGGGTAGAGACCCAGTACTTC. This translates into CASTSSGGVETQYF.

This sequence joins TRBV6-4 and TRBJ2-4; no clear D gene. This CDR3 is 15 amino acids long. Between the trimmed V and J ends, which lost 5 bases and 2 bases, there was a span of 13 bases. CDR1 MRHNA and CDR2 SNTAGT come from the germline V gene. CDR3 in amino acids: CASSPSLGTKNIQYF. Written as DNA, the CDR3 is TGTGCCAGCAGTCCTTCGTTGGGCACCAAAAACATTCAGTACTTC.

This clonotype was seen more than once but under ten times. The chain combines TRBV30 with TRBJ1-3; no firm D call. CDR3 length: 16 residues. Germline-derived CDR1 and CDR2 are GTSNPN and SVGIG (reference sequence). The V gene lost 1 base and the J gene lost 3 bases, with 16 bases spanning the gap. In DNA, the CDR3 is TGTGCCTGGAGTGCCGAGGCAGCCCTATTTGGAAACACCATATATTTT. This encodes CAWSAEAALFGNTIYF.

This clonotype was recorded a few times. The genes are TRBV10-1 and TRBJ2-3; unclear D gene. The V and J ends lost 5 bases and 4 bases respectively, with 13 bases between them. This CDR3 region has 14 residues. Germline CDR1 and CDR2: WNHNN and SYGVQD (reference sequence). The CDR3 is CASSLPDAPDTQYF. In DNA, the CDR3 is TGCGCCAGCAGTTTGCCTGACGCCCCAGATACGCAGTATTTT.

Many counts were recorded for this clonotype. This chain connects TRBV11-3 to TRBJ2-2; TRBD1 aligns across 8 bases. The germline V gene has CDR1 SGHNT and CDR2 YENEEA. This CDR3 is built from 15 residues. V trimming: 5 bases; J trimming: 3 bases; junction bases outside the gene matches: 5. CDR3 nucleotide sequence: TGTGCCAGCAGCCCCCTGACAGGGGACACCGGGGAGCTGTTTTTT. Protein product: CASSPLTGDTGELFF.

The chain uses TRBV18 and TRBJ1-1; D possibly corresponds to TRBD1 (5 bases). The CDR3 is made up of 15 amino acids. Germline CDR1 is KGHSH and CDR2 is LQKENI. Trimming took off 0 bases at V and 0 bases at J, with 8 bases between the two ends. The CDR3 protein is CASSPPGQLNTEAFF. As DNA, the CDR3 is TGTGCCAGCTCACCACCGGGGCAGCTGAACACTGAAGCTTTCTTT.

This clonotype came up a few times. V and J are TRBV7-8 and TRBJ2-3; a weak D match, TRBD1 (8 bases). The CDR3 consists of 16 residues. Germline assignment: CDR1 SGHVS and CDR2 FQNEAQ. Trimming removed 6 bases at V and 8 bases at J, with 24 bases between. The CDR3 region has the DNA TGTGCCAGCAGTCCAGCGGGGTCAGGGGGCTTGGGTACGCAGTATTTT. This translates into CASSPAGSGGLGTQYF.

This clonotype was seen more than once but under ten times. V gene TRBV13 combines with J gene TRBJ2-7; TRBD2 agrees at 8 bases. V gave up 5 bases and J gave up 1 base; unmatched junction bases: 7. This CDR3 has 15 amino acids. Per germline, CDR1 PRHDT and CDR2 FYEKMQ (reference sequence). The CDR3 loop is CASSVQRGRSYEQYF. For the CDR3, the DNA is TGTGCCAGCAGCGTACAGCGGGGGAGGTCCTACGAGCAGTACTTC.

The chain employs TRBV4-1 and TRBJ1-2; no reliable D call. The CDR3 runs 15 residues. Germline V CDR1 and CDR2: MGHRA, YSYEKL. With 0 bases removed from V and 8 bases from J, the gap between germline ends came to 16 bases. Written as DNA, the CDR3 is TGCGCCAGCAGCCAAGAATTGCTAAATGGAGGGGGCTACACCTTC. This gives the protein CASSQELLNGGGYTF.

This clonotype was counted at least ten times. The rearrangement joins TRBV29-1 to TRBJ2-3; 9 bases map to TRBD1. V dropped 6 bases and J dropped 2; count of bases not matched to a gene: 15. The CDR3 loop spans 17 amino acids. CDR1 and CDR2 from the germline V gene are SQVTM and ANQGSEA. The CDR3 spells CSVLPGQGVQYTDTQYF. Here the CDR3 DNA reads TGCAGCGTGCTACCGGGACAGGGTGTTCAATACACAGATACGCAGTATTTT.